Sequencing of this T cell receptor beta chain was carried out in a study of blood T cell repertoires in COVID-19. Background on the study: Sample material is recorded as cDNA or gDNA derived from T cells, B-cell-depleted T cells, or PBMCs.

This table comes from immunoSEQ multiplex PCR, and its TCRdb copy is limited to in-frame clones, with some not included. The profile shows 300,000 to 350,000 clones, around 90% of them singletons. The CDR3 loop spans 15 amino acids. Germline loops: CDR1 MNHEY, CDR2 SMNVEV (reference sequence). Losses at the gene ends were 2 bases for V and 2 bases for J; bases not matched to a gene: 1. This clonotype was obtained from a man younger than 35 with active or convalescent COVID-19. The chain combines TRBV27 with TRBJ1-4; TRBD1 matches at 8 bases. Sequences were obtained from peripheral blood. The CDR3 sequence: CASSLQGATNEKLFF. The CDR3 DNA reads TGTGCCAGCAGTTTACAGGGGGCTACTAATGAAAAACTGTTTTTT.